What follows describes a single T cell receptor (beta chain). V was shortened by 6 bases and J by 0 bases, with 8 bases between the two germline ends. From germline, CDR1 is MNHEY and CDR2 SVGAGI. This CDR3 contains 13 residues. The sample originates from a study of T cell responses to AZD1222 COVID-19 vaccine. TCRdb's copy holds only in-frame clones and misses some; the assay was immunoSEQ multiplex PCR. The sample yields 150,000 to 200,000 clones, around 92% seen once. The rearrangement links TRBV6-5 to TRBJ2-5, with D possibly TRBD1 on 5 matching bases. The TCR was taken from an adult in good health. The sequenced sample was peripheral blood, obtained on day 0 of AZD1222 vaccination. CDR3: CASRGADQETQYF. The CDR3 DNA follows: TGTGCCAGCAGAGGGGCGGACCAAGAGACCCAGTACTTC.